This T cell receptor (beta chain) was documented in a study of beta chain features in type 1 diabetes. Trimming took 5 bases from V and 3 from J, leaving 13 bases between them. Germline assignment: CDR1 SQVTM and CDR2 ANQGSEA. CDR3 size: 13 residues. CD4+ cells of the naive, central memory, regulatory and stem cell-like memory types were sorted via CD45RO/CCR7/CD25/CD127/CD95/CD27. Expressed TCRB transcripts were sequenced because the entire RNA isolate underwent reverse transcription. Generated by immunoSEQ multiplex PCR, the TCRdb table keeps only in-frame clones and is missing some. The data hold around 500,000 clones, with roughly 31% observed a single time.

The sequence derives from a man younger than 35 in good health. The chain is built from TRBV29-1 and TRBJ1-2; no clear D gene. The sequenced sample consisted of naive CD4+ T cells from blood. CDR3 region: CSVNSSPDYGYTF. CDR3 DNA: TGCAGCGTTAATTCCTCCCCCGACTATGGCTACACCTTC. The complete variable domain, with remaining parts taken from reference TRBV29-1 and TRBJ1-2, reads SAVISQKPSRDICQRGTSLTIQCQVDSQVTMMFWYRQQPGQSLTLIATANQGSEATYESGFVIDKFPISRPNLTFSTLTVSNMSPEDSSIYLCSVNSSPDYGYTFGSGTRLTVV.